This T cell receptor beta chain emerged from a study of PD-1 blockade in classical Hodgkin lymphoma (dated by TCRdb to 2020 to 2021). Concerning the study at large: Nivolumab dosing was 3 mg/kg intravenously every 2 weeks, continuing until either disease progression or unacceptable toxicity. The study used TCR beta sequencing and CyTOF to define a peripheral blood immune signature of response to PD-1 blockade in classical Hodgkin lymphoma.

There are 16 amino acids in the CDR3, from cysteine to phenylalanine inclusive. The kept DNA is CDR3 alone, 48 bases in frame from the first base. V is reduced by 0 bases and J by 2 bases, leaving a spacing of 14 bases between them. The germline V gene gives CDR1 as SGHDT and CDR2 as YYEEEE. Overall study results and their limits: The study covered only a single clinical trial cohort, and the causes of the repertoire differences, possibly disease activity or prior therapy, were still not defined. Diversity was lower in patients who began nivolumab less than 1 year after ASCT, so these patients were left out of later analyses to avoid confounding by immune reconstitution. A significant rise by C4D1 was seen in CD4+ but not CD8+ TCR diversity (p=0.0027 vs p=0.16), with the rise being most apparent in complete responders (p=0.02). Among trial patients, those achieving complete response had baseline diversity similar to that of newly diagnosed patients, while diversity was significantly lower in partial responders and progressors. Baseline TCR diversity was reported to be lower in newly diagnosed patients than in healthy donors, and even lower in relapsed/refractory patients.

Genomic DNA was isolated using the Qiagen DNeasy kit from unsorted PBMCs as well as from negatively selected CD4+ and CD8+ fractions. TCR beta CDR3 regions were amplified by immunoSEQ multiplex PCR using primers annealing to V and J segments. A synthetic immune receptor repertoire was used to minimize amplification bias, and any residual bias was removed computationally once sequencing was done. Processing in the source paper ran as follows. Custom Python scripts were used to quantify repertoire diversity as the Shannon entropy index. Unsorted, CD4+ and CD8+ repertoires were analyzed separately, except for combined analyses in which CD4+ and CD8+ sequences were merged in silico. A clone was considered expanded if an increase in frequency of at least 2-fold after treatment relative to C1D1 was found, and a pseudocount of 0.5 was applied to clones undetected at baseline. Singleton clones were defined as clones with 0 or 1 copy at C1D1, and non-singleton clones were defined as clones with 2 or more copies. Clones expanded in unsorted samples were labelled as CD4+, CD8+ or unknown by matching protein sequences in sorted samples from the same patient. Wilcoxon tests on paired samples were used to test diversity changes from C1D1 to C4D1. Imported from immuneACCESS, the table was reduced by TCRdb to in-frame sequences with V and J called. These copies leave out some clones; in studies compared against another copy, an unresolved V gene accounts for under half, and the cause of the remainder is not known. V and J calls and clone size are given by that table; D and trimming were obtained from the DNA. In this sample the table shows around 15,000 clones, roughly 84% of which occur a single time. Clones ranked in the top ten supply 30% to 40% of the sample.

The time point label here, explained by the study, means: cycle 2 day 1 (C2D1) of nivolumab. Relapse after autologous stem cell transplantation had occurred in all trial patients, and cohorts A, B and C were distinguished by prior brentuximab vedotin exposure. The trial cohort was composed of 55 to 65 patients with relapsed/refractory classical Hodgkin lymphoma, for whom complete response, partial response or progressive disease was recorded as best overall response. In the multi-cohort phase II CheckMate 205 trial, trial patients received single-agent nivolumab. An independent review committee assessed best overall response by applying the 2007 International Working Group response criteria. PBMCs from the trial were collected at three points: immediately before nivolumab initiation (C1D1), and during therapy at cycle 2 day 1 and cycle 4 day 1. Peripheral blood was collected in 8 mL Vacutainer Cell Preparation Tubes, from which PBMCs were isolated by centrifugation and then cryopreserved.

To note about this clone: Which antigen it targets is not known. The sample holds no much larger clone one base away, and base qualities are not on file.

The source material was peripheral blood mononuclear cells (PBMCs), sampled before the second cycle of nivolumab. This chain is built from TRBV5-6 and TRBJ2-5; the D gene remains uncertain. The TCR sequence derives from a human donor with classical Hodgkin lymphoma. The CDR3 reads as follows: CASSLALHSPQETQYF. The DNA sequence is as follows: TGTGCCAGCAGCTTGGCCCTCCATAGTCCTCAAGAGACCCAGTACTTC.